Here is one TCR beta chain with its context. The sample originates from a study of cytomegalovirus exposure and HLA in healthy donors. PCR amplification relied on 60 Vbeta primers (plus 13 Jbeta primers). Produced via immunoSEQ multiplex PCR; TCRdb's table is partial and in-frame only. This table lists around 50,000 clones. The specimen was PBMCs. This receptor was taken from a woman in her forties or fifties in good health and CMV-seropositive.

The CDR3, as DNA: TGTGCCAGCAGTCCCGACGGACTCGGAGGCTACACCTTC. Encoded protein: CASSPDGLGGYTF. This chain uses TRBV6-1 with TRBJ1-2, with unresolved D. V lost 5 bases to trimming and J lost 8 bases, with 15 bases between them. Germline CDR1 MNHNS, CDR2 SASEGT. The CDR3 totals 13 residues.